This paragraph reports one T cell receptor (beta chain). Its specificity is not known. This CDR3 comprises 16 residues. Germline V CDR1 and CDR2: GTSNPN, SVGIG (reference sequence). After removal of 5 bases from V and 3 bases from J, the junction contained 15 bases not matched to a gene. Second-dose schedules of about 4 or about 12 weeks were combined. The data are from a study of T cell responses to AZD1222 COVID-19 vaccine. General observations from the study: Clonal diversity was possibly underestimated, and the donors were mostly white British, with more females. Epitopes outside B.1.351 and B.1.1.7 mutated regions reportedly drew nearly half of spike TCRs.

Using immunoSEQ multiplex PCR, the repertoire was profiled, and TCRdb retains in-frame clones only, with some absent. The repertoire holds roughly 110,000 clones, with 80% to 95% as singletons. V usage is TRBV30 and J usage is TRBJ2-5; 7 bases fit TRBD2. The receptor comes from an adult who received the AZD1222 COVID-19 vaccine. Sequencing was performed on peripheral blood, taken 28 days after the second AZD1222 dose. The CDR3 loop reads CAWLASGGPIKETQYF. DNA of the CDR3: TGTGCCTGGCTGGCTTCGGGGGGACCTATTAAAGAGACCCAGTACTTC. Filled out from reference TRBV30 and TRBJ2-5, the complete variable domain reads SQTIHQWPATLVQPVGSPLSLECTVEGTSNPNLYWYRQAAGRGLQLLFYSVGIGQISSEVPQNLSASRPQDRQFILSSKKLLLSDSGFYLCAWLASGGPIKETQYFGPGTRLLVL.